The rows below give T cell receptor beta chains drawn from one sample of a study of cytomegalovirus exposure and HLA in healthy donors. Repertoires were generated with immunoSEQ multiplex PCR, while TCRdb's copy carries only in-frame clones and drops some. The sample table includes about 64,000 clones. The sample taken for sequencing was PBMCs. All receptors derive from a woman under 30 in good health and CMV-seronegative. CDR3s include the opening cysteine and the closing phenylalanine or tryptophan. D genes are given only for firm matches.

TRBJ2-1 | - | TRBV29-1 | TGCAGCGGGGGGGGGCAACAGTTTATCGTGGATGAGCAGTTCTTC | CSGGGQQFIVDEQFF
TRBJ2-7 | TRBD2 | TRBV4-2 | TGTGCCAGCAGCCAAGATCGACGGGGAGGGCCTGATGGGGAGCAGTACTTC | CASSQDRRGGPDGEQYF
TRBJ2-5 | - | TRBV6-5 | TGTGCCAGCAGTTACCGACTAGTGGGTGCACAAGAGACCCAGTACTTC | CASSYRLVGAQETQYF
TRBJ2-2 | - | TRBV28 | TGTGCCGCCAACAGGGGAGGACTTAACACCGGGGAGCTGTTTTTT | CAANRGGLNTGELFF
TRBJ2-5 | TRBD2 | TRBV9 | TGTGCCAGCAGCGTAGGAGCGGGGGGGAATGTGGAGACCCAGTACTTC | CASSVGAGGNVETQYF
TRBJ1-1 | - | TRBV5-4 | TGTGCCAGCAGCTTGATCGGGGATGGTGAAGCTTTCTTT | CASSLIGDGEAFF
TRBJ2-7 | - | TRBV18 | TGTGCCAGCTCACCATCAGGGTCCTACGAGCAGTACTTC | CASSPSGSYEQYF
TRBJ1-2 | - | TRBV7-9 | TGTGCCAGCAGCCTATCCTGGAGAGGCTACACCTTC | CASSLSWRGYTF
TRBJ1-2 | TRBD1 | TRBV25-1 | TGTGCCAGCACGGCCCAGGGACAGGGTGGGGGCTACACCTTC | CASTAQGQGGGYTF
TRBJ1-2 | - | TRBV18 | TGTGCCAGCTCACTGAACGATGATCAGGGTTACACCTTC | CASSLNDDQGYTF
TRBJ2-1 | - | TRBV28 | TGTGCCAGCGGGCGCCTAAATGAGCAGTTCTTC | CASGRLNEQFF
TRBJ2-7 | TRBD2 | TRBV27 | TGTGCCAGCAGTCTGCAGGCCCCACTAGCGGGAGGTTTTTCCTACGAGCAGTACTTC | CASSLQAPLAGGFSYEQYF
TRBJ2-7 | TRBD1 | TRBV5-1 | TGCGCCAGCAGCAGGGGACAGGGGGCTTACGAGCAGTACTTC | CASSRGQGAYEQYF
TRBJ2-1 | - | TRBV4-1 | TGCGCCAGCAGAATCGGGAATGAGCAGTTCTTC | CASRIGNEQFF
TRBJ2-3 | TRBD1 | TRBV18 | TGTGCCAGCTCAGCGAGGCGACAGGGGCCAGATACGCAGTATTTT | CASSARRQGPDTQYF
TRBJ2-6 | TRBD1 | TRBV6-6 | TGTGCCACCAGGGACAGGGAAAACTCTGGGGCCAACGTCCTGACTTTC | CATRDRENSGANVLTF
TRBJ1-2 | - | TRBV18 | TGTGCCAGCTCACCAGGGGCGCAAAACTATGGCTACACCTTC | CASSPGAQNYGYTF
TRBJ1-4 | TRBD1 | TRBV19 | TGTGCCAGTAGTCCGCGGGACAGGGTAACTAATGAAAAACTGTTTTTT | CASSPRDRVTNEKLFF
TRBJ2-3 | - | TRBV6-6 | TGTGCCAGCAGTTACTCGTATTTGACAGATACGCAGTATTTT | CASSYSYLTDTQYF
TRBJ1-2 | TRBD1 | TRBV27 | TGTGCCAGCAGTGGACAGGGGTTTGGCTACACCTTC | CASSGQGFGYTF
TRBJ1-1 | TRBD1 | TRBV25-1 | TGTGCCAGCAGTGAAGTGGTTGACCCGGGACAGGGCGGCACTGAAGCTTTCTTT | CASSEVVDPGQGGTEAFF
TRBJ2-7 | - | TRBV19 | TGTGCCAGTAGCCCCTCTGCGGGACCCTCCTACGAGCAGTACTTC | CASSPSAGPSYEQYF
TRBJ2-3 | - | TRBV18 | TGTGCCAGCTCACCGGACTTGAGCACAGATACGCAGTATTTT | CASSPDLSTDTQYF
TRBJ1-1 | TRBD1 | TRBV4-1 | TGCGCCAGCAGCCCTGCAGGGGGCGTGAGGACTGAAGCTTTCTTT | CASSPAGGVRTEAFF
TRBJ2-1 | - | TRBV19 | TGTGCCAGTAGTATAGATGGAGACAATGAGCAGTTCTTC | CASSIDGDNEQFF
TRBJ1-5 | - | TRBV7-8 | TGTGCCAGCAGCCCCGGGGGTAGCAATCAGCCCCAGCATTTT | CASSPGGSNQPQHF
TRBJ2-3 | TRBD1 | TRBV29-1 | TGCAGCGCTTCGGGTGGACAGGGCACAGATACGCAGTATTTT | CSASGGQGTDTQYF
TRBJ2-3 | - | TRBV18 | TGTGCCAGCTCACCACCGGGCCGCTCAGATACGCAGTATTTT | CASSPPGRSDTQYF
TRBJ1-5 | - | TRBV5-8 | TGTGCCAGCACCAGGTACATCGAGATGCAGCCCCAGCATTTT | CASTRYIEMQPQHF
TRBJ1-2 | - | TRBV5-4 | TGTGCCAGCACCCTCAGCGGGGCGGGTGGCTACACCTTC | CASTLSGAGGYTF
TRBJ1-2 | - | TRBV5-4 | TGTGCCAGCAGCTTGGACGGGGATGAGGAGCCGAGGTACACCTTC | CASSLDGDEEPRYTF
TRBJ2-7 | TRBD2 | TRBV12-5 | TGTGCTAGTGGGTTCCAGGGGCTAGCGGGAGGAGTAGCCTACGAGCAGTACTTC | CASGFQGLAGGVAYEQYF
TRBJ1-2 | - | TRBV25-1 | TGTGCCAGCAGTGGTAGGACAGCGTTGATCTATGGCTACACCTTC | CASSGRTALIYGYTF
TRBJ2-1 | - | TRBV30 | TGTGCCTGGGGAGCGGGCGTATATGAGCAGTTCTTC | CAWGAGVYEQFF
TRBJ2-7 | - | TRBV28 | TGTGCCAGCAGTACCGGGGGTTCCTACGAGCAGTACTTC | CASSTGGSYEQYF
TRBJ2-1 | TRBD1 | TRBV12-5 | TGTGCTAGTGGCCTTCCGGGACAGGGCATTCCCGGGGAGCAGTTCTTC | CASGLPGQGIPGEQFF
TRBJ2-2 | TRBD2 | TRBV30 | TGTGCCTGGAGTCTCGGTGCAACGCTAGCGGTTAGCACCGGGGAGCTGTTTTTT | CAWSLGATLAVSTGELFF
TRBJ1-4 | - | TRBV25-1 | TGTGCCAGCAGTGCGCGGGACGGGGCAACTAATGAAAAACTGTTTTTT | CASSARDGATNEKLFF
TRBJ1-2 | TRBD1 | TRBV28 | TGTGCCAGCCGAGAACGGGACAGGGGAGCTGTCCGTGGCTACACCTTC | CASRERDRGAVRGYTF